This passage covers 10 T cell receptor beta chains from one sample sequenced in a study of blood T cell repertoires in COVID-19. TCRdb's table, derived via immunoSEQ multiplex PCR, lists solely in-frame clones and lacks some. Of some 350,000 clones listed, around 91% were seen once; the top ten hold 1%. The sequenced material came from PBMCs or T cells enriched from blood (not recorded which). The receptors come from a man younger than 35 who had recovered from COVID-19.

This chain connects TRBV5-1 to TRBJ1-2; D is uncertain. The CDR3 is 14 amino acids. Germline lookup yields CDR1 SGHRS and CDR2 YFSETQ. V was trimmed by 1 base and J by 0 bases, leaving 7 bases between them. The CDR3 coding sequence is TGCGCCAGCAGCTTGACAGATACTAACTATGGCTACACCTTC. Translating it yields CASSLTDTNYGYTF.

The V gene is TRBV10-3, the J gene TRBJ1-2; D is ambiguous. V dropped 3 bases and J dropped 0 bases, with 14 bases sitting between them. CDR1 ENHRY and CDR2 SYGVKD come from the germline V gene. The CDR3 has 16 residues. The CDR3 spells CAISDTTLLANYGYTF. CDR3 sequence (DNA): TGTGCCATCAGTGATACGACCCTACTAGCTAACTATGGCTACACCTTC.

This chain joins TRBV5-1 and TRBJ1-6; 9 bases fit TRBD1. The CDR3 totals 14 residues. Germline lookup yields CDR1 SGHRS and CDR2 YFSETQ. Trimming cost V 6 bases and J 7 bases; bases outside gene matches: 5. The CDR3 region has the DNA TGCGCCAGCAACCCGGGACAGGGAAATTCACCCCTCCACTTT. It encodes CASNPGQGNSPLHF.

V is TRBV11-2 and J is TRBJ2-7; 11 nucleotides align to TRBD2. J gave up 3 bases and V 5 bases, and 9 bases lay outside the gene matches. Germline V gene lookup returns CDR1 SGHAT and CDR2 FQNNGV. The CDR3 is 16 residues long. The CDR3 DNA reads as TGTGCCAGCAGCCGAACCCCGGGACTAGCGGACTACGAGCAGTACTTC. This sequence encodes CASSRTPGLADYEQYF.

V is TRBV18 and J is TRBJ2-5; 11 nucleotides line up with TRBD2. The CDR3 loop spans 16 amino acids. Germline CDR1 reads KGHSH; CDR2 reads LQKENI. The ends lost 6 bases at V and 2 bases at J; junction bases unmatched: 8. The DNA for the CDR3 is TGTGCCAGCTCCCGAACTAGCGGGGGCCCTCAAGAGACCCAGTACTTC. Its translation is CASSRTSGGPQETQYF.

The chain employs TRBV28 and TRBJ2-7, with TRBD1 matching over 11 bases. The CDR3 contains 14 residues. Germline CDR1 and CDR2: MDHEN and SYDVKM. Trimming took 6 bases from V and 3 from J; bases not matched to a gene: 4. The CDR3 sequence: CASRAGTGGYEQYF. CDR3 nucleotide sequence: TGTGCCAGCAGAGCCGGGACAGGGGGCTACGAGCAGTACTTC.

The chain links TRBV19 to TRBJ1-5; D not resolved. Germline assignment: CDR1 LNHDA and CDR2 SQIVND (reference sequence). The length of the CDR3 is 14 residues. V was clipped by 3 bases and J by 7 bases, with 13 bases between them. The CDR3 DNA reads TGTGCCAGTAGTATCCCGGGAGGAGGGCAGCCCCAGCATTTT. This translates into CASSIPGGGQPQHF.

DNA for the CDR3: TGTGCCAGCAAAGGACAGGGAATGGGGGAGACCCAGTACTTC. This encodes CASKGQGMGETQYF. The chain has TRBV7-9 and TRBJ2-5; the match to TRBD1 covers 8 bases. J lost 5 bases, V lost 7 bases, and 9 bases had no gene match. CDR1 and CDR2 (germline): SEHNR, FQNEAQ (reference sequence). The CDR3 contains 14 residues. Filled out from reference TRBV7-9 and TRBJ2-5, the complete variable domain reads DTGVSQNPRHKITKRGQNVTFRCDPISEHNRLYWYRQTLGQGPEFLTYFQNEAQLEKSRLLSDRFSAERPKGSFSTLEIQRTEQGDSAMYLCASKGQGMGETQYFGPGTRLLVL.

For the CDR3, the DNA is TGTGCCAGCATTCCCGTGCAGGGGGCTAAGGCTTTCTTT. Translation: CASIPVQGAKAFF. V and J are TRBV2 and TRBJ1-1; 8 positions match TRBD1. Germline values: CDR1 SNHLY, CDR2 FYNNEI. CDR3 length: 13 residues. J was trimmed by 11 bases and V by 7 bases; bases with no gene match: 12.

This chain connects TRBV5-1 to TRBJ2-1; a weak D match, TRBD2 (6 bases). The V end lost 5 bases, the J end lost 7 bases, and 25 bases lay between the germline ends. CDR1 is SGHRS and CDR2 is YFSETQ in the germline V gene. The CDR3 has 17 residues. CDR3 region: CASRGTQLSTSINEQFF. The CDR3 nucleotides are TGCGCCAGCAGGGGAACTCAGCTTTCCACTAGCATTAATGAGCAGTTCTTC.